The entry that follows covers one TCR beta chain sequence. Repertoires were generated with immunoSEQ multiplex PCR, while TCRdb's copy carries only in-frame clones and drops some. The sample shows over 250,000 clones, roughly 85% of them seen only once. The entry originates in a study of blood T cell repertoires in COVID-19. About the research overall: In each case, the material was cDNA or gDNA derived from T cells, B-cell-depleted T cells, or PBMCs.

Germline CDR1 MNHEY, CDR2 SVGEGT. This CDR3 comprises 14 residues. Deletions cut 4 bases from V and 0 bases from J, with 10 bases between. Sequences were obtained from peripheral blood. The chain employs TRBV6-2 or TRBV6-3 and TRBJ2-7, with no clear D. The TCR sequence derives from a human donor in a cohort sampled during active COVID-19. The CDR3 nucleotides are TGTGCCAGCAGTTCTACCCTCCTCTCCTACGAGCAGTACTTC. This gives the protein CASSSTLLSYEQYF.